Listed below are T cell receptor beta chains from one sample, sequenced in a study of CD8 T cells in ankylosing spondylitis. TCRdb reanalysed the 5' RACE reads using MiXCR and keeps one entry per CDR3 protein. The sample carries about 320,000 distinct CDR3 sequences, roughly 10% recorded once. Sequencing input: blood, either unsorted or a sorted T cell fraction (not recorded which). All receptors come from a female donor with ankylosing spondylitis or in good health (not recorded which). Both conserved end residues are part of each CDR3. Size tells how often a clone was seen (once, few, many) or the class of an expanded clone, and some rows leave it out.

V gene	J gene	clone size	CDR3 protein
TRBV5-6	TRBJ2-2	many	CASSPLGGTNTGELFF
TRBV18	TRBJ1-5	-	CASSPWGDQPQHF
TRBV10-3	TRBJ2-1	-	CAISDQPGLAGREQFF
TRBV28	TRBJ2-7	many	CASSGTPSYEQYF
TRBV25-1	TRBJ2-3	few	CASSESGRETSTDTQYF
TRBV12-3/TRBV12-4	TRBJ1-6	many	CASTGSLRNSPLHF
TRBV11-3	TRBJ2-1	few	CASSLAAGVGNEQFF
TRBV4-1	TRBJ2-1	many	CASSQGAYNEQFF
TRBV20-1	TRBJ1-2	many	CSAAGTARGYTF
TRBV20-1	TRBJ1-5	few	CSATLDRGTNQPQHF
TRBV5-1	TRBJ2-5	many	CASSGGTQKETQYF
TRBV20-1	TRBJ1-6	few	CSARRGSSYNSPLHF
TRBV20-1	TRBJ2-3	many	CSPLAGVTDTQYF
TRBV2	TRBJ1-5	many	CASSGFRGSNQPQHF
TRBV5-1	TRBJ2-3	many	CASSSPPDTQYF
TRBV7-2	TRBJ1-6	many	CASSLVLTESSYNSPLHF
TRBV5-1	TRBJ1-5	few	CASSFGDRNQPQHF
TRBV18	TRBJ1-2	few	CASSPSGQYRGYTF
TRBV5-8	TRBJ2-5	-	CASREGLLKQETQYF
TRBV28	TRBJ2-3	few	CASSSRRTSGRATDTQYF
TRBV7-8	TRBJ2-2	-	CASSLAIGRRSNTGELFF
TRBV20-1	TRBJ2-4	many	CTGQGSKNIQYF
TRBV28	TRBJ2-7	-	CASSLVGQQYF
TRBV7-2	TRBJ2-1	many	CASSDLERTYNEQFF
TRBV15	TRBJ1-5	few	CATRGAGKQPQHF
TRBV5-4	TRBJ1-2	many	CASSLILGNRGYGYTF
TRBV3-1	TRBJ1-1	-	CASSPLGQPNTEAFF